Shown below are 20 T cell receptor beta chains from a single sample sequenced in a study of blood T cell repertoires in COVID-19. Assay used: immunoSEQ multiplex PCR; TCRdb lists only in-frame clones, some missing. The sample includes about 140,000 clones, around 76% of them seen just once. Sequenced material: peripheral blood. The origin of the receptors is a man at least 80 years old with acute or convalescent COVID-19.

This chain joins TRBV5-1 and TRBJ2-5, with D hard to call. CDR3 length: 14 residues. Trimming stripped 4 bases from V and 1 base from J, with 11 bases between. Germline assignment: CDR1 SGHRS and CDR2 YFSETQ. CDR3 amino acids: CASSKSPGQETQYF. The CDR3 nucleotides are TGCGCCAGCAGCAAGTCCCCCGGCCAAGAGACCCAGTACTTC.

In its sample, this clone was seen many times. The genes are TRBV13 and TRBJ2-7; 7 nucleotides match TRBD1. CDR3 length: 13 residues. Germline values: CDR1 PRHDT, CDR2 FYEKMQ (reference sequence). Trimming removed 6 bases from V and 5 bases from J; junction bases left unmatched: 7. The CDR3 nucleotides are TGTGCCAGCAGGAGAGACAGGGATGACGAGCAGTACTTC. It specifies CASRRDRDDEQYF. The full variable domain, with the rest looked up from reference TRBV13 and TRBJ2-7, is AAGVIQSPRHLIKEKRETATLKCYPIPRHDTVYWYQQGPGQDPQFLISFYEKMQSDKGSIPDRFSAQQFSDYHSELNMSSLELGDSALYFCASRRDRDDEQYFGPGTRLTVT.

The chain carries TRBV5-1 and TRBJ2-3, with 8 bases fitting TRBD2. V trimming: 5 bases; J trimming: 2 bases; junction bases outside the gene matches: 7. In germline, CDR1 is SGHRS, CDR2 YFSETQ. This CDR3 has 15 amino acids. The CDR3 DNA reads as TGCGCCAGCAGTCCCGGCGGGGGGTTCACAGATACGCAGTATTTT. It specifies CASSPGGGFTDTQYF.

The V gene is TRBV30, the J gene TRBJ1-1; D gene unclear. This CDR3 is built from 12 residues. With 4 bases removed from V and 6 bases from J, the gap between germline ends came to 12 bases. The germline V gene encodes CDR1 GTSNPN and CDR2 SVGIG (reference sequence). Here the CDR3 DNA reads TGTGCCTGGAACCGCGGGTGGGCTGAAGCTTTCTTT. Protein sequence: CAWNRGWAEAFF.

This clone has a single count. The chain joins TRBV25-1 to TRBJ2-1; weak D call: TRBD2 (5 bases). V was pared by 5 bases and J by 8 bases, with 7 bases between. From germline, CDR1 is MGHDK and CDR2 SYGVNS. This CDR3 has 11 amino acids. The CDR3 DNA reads TGTGCCAGCAGTCGGCGGGATGAGCAGTTCTTC. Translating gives CASSRRDEQFF.

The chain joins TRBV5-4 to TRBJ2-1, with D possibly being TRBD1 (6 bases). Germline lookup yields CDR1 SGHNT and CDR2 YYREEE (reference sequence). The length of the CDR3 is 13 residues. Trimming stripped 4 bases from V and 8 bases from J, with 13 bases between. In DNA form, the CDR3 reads TGTGCCAGCAGCACAACACAGGGCGATGAGCAGTTCTTC. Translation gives CASSTTQGDEQFF. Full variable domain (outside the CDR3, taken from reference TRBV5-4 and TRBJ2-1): ETGVTQSPTHLIKTRGQQVTLRCSSQSGHNTVSWYQQALGQGPQFIFQYYREEENGRGNFPPRFSGLQFPNYSSELNVNALELDDSALYLCASSTTQGDEQFFGPGTRLTVL.

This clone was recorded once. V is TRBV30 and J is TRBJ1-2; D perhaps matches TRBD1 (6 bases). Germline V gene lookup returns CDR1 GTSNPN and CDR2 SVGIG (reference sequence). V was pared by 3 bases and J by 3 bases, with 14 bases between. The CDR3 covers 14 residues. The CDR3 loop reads CAWSLGGGDYGYTF. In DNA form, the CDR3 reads TGTGCCTGGAGCCTCGGGGGGGGCGACTATGGCTACACCTTC. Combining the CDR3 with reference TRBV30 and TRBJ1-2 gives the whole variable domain SQTIHQWPATLVQPVGSPLSLECTVEGTSNPNLYWYRQAAGRGLQLLFYSVGIGQISSEVPQNLSASRPQDRQFILSSKKLLLSDSGFYLCAWSLGGGDYGYTFGSGTRLTVV.

The CDR3 spells CASSKFGTGSHRPQHF. Here the CDR3 DNA reads TGTGCCAGCAGTAAATTCGGGACAGGCTCCCATCGGCCCCAGCATTTT. V gene TRBV6-2 or TRBV6-3 combines with J gene TRBJ1-5; 8 positions agree with TRBD1. V shed 5 bases, J shed 9 bases, and the junction held 15 bases outside the gene matches. CDR1 is MNHEY and CDR2 is SVGEGT in the germline V gene. This CDR3 contains 16 residues.

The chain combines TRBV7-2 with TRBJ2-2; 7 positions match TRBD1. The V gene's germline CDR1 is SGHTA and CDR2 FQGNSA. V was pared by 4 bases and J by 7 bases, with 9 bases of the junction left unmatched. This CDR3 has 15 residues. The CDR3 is CASSSRQGNGGELFF. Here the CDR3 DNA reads TGTGCCAGCAGCTCCCGACAGGGAAACGGCGGGGAGCTGTTTTTT.

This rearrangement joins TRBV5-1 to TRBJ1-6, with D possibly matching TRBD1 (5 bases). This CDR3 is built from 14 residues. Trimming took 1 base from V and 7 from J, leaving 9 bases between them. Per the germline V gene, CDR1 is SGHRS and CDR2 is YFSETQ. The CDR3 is CASSLTGENSPLHF. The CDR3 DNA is TGCGCCAGCAGCTTGACAGGCGAGAATTCACCCCTCCACTTT.

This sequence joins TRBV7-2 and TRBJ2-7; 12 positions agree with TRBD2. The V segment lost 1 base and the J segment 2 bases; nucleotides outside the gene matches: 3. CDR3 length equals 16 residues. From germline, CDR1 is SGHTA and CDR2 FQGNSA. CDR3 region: CASSLVASGGAYEQYF. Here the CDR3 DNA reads TGTGCCAGCAGCTTAGTGGCTAGCGGGGGGGCCTACGAGCAGTACTTC.

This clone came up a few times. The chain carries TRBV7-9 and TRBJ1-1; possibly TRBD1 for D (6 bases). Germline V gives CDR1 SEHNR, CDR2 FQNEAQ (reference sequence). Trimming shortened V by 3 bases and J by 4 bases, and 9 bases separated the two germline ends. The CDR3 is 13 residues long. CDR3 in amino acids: CASSFSQGTEAFF. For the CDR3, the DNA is TGTGCCAGCAGCTTCTCACAGGGCACTGAAGCTTTCTTT.

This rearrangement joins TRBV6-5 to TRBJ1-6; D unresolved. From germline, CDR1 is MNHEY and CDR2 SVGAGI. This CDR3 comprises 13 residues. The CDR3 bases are TGTGCGACCGGCGTGGAGCGGAATTCACCCCTCCACTTT. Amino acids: CATGVERNSPLHF.

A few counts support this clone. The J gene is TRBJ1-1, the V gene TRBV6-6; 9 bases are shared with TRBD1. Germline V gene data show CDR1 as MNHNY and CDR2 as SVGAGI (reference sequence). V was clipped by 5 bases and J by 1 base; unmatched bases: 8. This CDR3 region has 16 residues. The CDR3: CASSPPGQGRNTEAFF. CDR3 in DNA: TGTGCCAGCAGTCCCCCGGGACAGGGCAGGAACACTGAAGCTTTCTTT.

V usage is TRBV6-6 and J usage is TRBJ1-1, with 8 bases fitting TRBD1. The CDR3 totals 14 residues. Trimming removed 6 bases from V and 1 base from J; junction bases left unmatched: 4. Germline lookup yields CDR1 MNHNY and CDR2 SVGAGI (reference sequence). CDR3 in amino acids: CASRLDRANTEAFF. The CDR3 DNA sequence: TGTGCCAGCAGATTGGACAGGGCGAACACTGAAGCTTTCTTT.

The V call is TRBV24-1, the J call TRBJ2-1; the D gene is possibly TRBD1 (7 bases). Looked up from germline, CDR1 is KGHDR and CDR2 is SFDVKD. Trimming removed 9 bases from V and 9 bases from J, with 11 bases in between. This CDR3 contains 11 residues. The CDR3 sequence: CATRQGGEQFF. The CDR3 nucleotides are TGTGCCACCCGACAGGGAGGTGAGCAGTTCTTC.

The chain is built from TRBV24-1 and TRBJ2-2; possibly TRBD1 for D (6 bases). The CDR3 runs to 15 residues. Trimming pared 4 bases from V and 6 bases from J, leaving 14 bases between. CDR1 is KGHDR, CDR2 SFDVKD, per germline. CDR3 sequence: CATSDPRGRAGELFF. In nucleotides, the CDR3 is TGTGCCACCAGTGACCCCAGGGGAAGAGCCGGGGAGCTGTTTTTT.

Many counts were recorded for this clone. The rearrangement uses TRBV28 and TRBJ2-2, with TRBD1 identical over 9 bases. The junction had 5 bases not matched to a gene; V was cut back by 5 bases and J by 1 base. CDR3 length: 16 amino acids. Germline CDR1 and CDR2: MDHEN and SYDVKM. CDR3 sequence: CASSLQGARNTGELFF. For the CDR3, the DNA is TGTGCCAGCAGTCTACAGGGGGCGAGGAACACCGGGGAGCTGTTTTTT.

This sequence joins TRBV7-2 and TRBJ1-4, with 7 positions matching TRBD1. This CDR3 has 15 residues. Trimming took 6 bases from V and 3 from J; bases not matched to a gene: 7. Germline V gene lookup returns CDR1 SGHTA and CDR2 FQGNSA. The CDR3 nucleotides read TGTGCCAGCAGTTCAAGACAGGGAGCTAATGAAAAACTGTTTTTT. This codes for CASSSRQGANEKLFF.

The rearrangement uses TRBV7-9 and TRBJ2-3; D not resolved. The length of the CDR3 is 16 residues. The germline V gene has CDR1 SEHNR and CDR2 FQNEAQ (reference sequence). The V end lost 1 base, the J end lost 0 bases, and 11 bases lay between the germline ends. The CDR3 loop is CASSLGFVGSTDTQYF. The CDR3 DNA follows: TGTGCCAGCAGCTTAGGGTTCGTTGGCAGCACAGATACGCAGTATTTT.